This T cell receptor (beta chain) was identified in a study of regulatory T cells in long-lasting Graves disease. Study-wide background: Over 5 years of antithyroid drugs plus positive TSH receptor antibodies defined persistent Graves' disease.

Arm-PCR of CDR3 regions and iRepertoire HTBI primers were the basis on which TCR beta libraries were built. Methods used by the authors: In the combined samples, some 59 TRBV and fewer than 15 TRBJ segments were identified. TCRdb reprocessed the multiplex PCR reads via MiXCR and lists one record per CDR3 protein. These V and J calls rely on TCRdb rather than the paper's analysis. The sample consists of 400,000 to 500,000 distinct CDR3 sequences, around a fifth of them appearing once. This clonotype was recorded many times. The time point here: persistent/refractory GD, antithyroid drugs over 5 years with positive TRAb. PBMC RNA served as the TCR library source. Looked up from germline, CDR1 is MDHEN and CDR2 is SYDVKM. Between the trimmed V and J ends, which lost 5 bases and 7 bases, there was a span of 17 bases. The CDR3 has 14 residues.

The receptor was isolated from a female donor with Graves disease. The specimen comprised peripheral blood mononuclear cells (PBMCs), sampled when the disease was refractory, from a patient treated with antithyroid drugs. The chain carries TRBV28 and TRBJ1-1, with D possibly matching TRBD1 (5 bases). CDR3 amino acids: CASSPLGEGIEAFF. CDR3 DNA: TGTGCCAGCAGTCCCTTGGGGGAAGGGATTGAAGCTTTCTTT.